These 14 T cell receptor beta chains share one sample of origin, sequenced in a study of OX40 agonist ivuxolimab in advanced cancers. Assay used: immunoSEQ multiplex PCR; TCRdb lists only in-frame clones, some missing. The data contain about 33,000 clones, roughly 71% of them singletons. The source was CD4+ or CD8+ T cells sorted from blood, collected in a trial of the OX40 agonist ivuxolimab. The source of these receptors is an adult with an advanced solid tumor such as melanoma, head and neck, liver or kidney cancer.

Within the sample, this clone is medium-sized. J is TRBJ1-1 and V is TRBV30; no clear D. Germline V gene data show CDR1 as GTSNPN and CDR2 as SVGIG (reference sequence). CDR3 length: 12 amino acids. V was clipped by 2 bases and J by 7 bases, with 11 bases between them. The CDR3 sequence is CAWSTTRSEAFF. As DNA, the CDR3 is TGTGCCTGGAGTACGACGCGAAGTGAAGCTTTCTTT.

The V and J genes are TRBV20-1 and TRBJ1-1; D uncertain. Germline V gives CDR1 DFQATT, CDR2 SNEGSKA (reference sequence). CDR3 size: 11 residues. With 7 bases removed from V and 1 base from J, the gap between germline ends came to 7 bases. CDR3 in DNA: TGCAGTGTACAGCCGAACACTGAAGCTTTCTTT. This gives the protein CSVQPNTEAFF.

Worth noting for this clone: At one end, the junction sequence differs from germline, possibly due to a read error. V and J are TRBV5-6 and TRBJ2-2; tentative D call: TRBD1 (5 bases). Looked up from germline, CDR1 is SGHDT and CDR2 is YYEEEE. The CDR3 loop spans 15 amino acids. Here the CDR3 reads CAGSPRPGRTGELFF. As DNA, the CDR3 is TGTGCCGGCAGCCCCCGGCCAGGGCGGACCGGGGAGCTGTTTTTT.

This clone was seen a single time. This chain joins TRBV6-6 and TRBJ1-1; D is ambiguous. V lost 5 bases to trimming and J lost 1 base, with 14 bases between them. From germline, CDR1 is MNHNY and CDR2 SVGAGI (reference sequence). The CDR3 spans 15 residues. The CDR3 DNA is TGTGCCAGCAGTACCCTCGGTGGGCCGAACACTGAAGCTTTCTTT. Translation: CASSTLGGPNTEAFF.

The genes are TRBV2 and TRBJ2-1; 9 positions agree with TRBD2. CDR1 SNHLY and CDR2 FYNNEI come from the germline V gene. With 3 bases clipped from V and 4 bases from J, the junction kept 4 bases outside the gene matches. The CDR3 loop spans 15 amino acids. The CDR3 bases are TGTGCCAGCAGTGATAGGAGCGGGGGGTACAATGAGCAGTTCTTC. Translation gives CASSDRSGGYNEQFF.

The chain couples TRBV6-1 to TRBJ1-1; D is ambiguous. The germline gives CDR1 MNHNS, CDR2 SASEGT. The CDR3 contains 13 residues. Trimming removed 4 bases from V and 7 bases from J, with 13 bases in between. CDR3 loop: CASSGTGVGEAFF. The CDR3 bases are TGTGCCAGCAGTGGGACGGGTGTAGGTGAAGCTTTCTTT.

The chain has TRBV28 and TRBJ1-1; D is undetermined. V dropped 6 bases and J dropped 1 base, with 15 bases sitting between them. The CDR3 extends over 15 amino acids. CDR1 is MDHEN, CDR2 SYDVKM, per germline. The CDR3 bases are TGTGCCAGCAGCCTACTCGGACGGTCGAACACTGAAGCTTTCTTT. Protein: CASSLLGRSNTEAFF. The variable domain in full, with the rest retrieved from reference TRBV28 and TRBJ1-1, is DVKVTQSSRYLVKRTGEKVFLECVQDMDHENMFWYRQDPGLGLRLIYFSYDVKMKEKGDIPEGYSVSREKKERFSLILESASTNQTSMYLCASSLLGRSNTEAFFGQGTRLTVV.

V and J are TRBV5-1 and TRBJ2-3, with TRBD2 matching 7 bases. This CDR3 is built from 19 residues. V gave up 0 bases and J gave up 4 bases; unmatched junction bases: 17. Germline V gene lookup returns CDR1 SGHRS and CDR2 YFSETQ. The CDR3 bases are TGCGCCAGCAGCTTGGTTGGTGCTAGCGGTATTAAGAGCGCAGATACGCAGTATTTT. Protein sequence: CASSLVGASGIKSADTQYF.

Many counts were recorded for this clone. Compared with germline, one end of the junction differs, possibly owing to a read error. The DNA for the CDR3 is TGTGCCAGCACACTACGGGATAGCGGGGGACCGGCTGGACCCCTCTTC. This encodes CASTLRDSGGPAGPLF. This rearrangement joins TRBV11-2 to TRBJ2-1, with 9 bases lining up with TRBD2. Germline V gene sequence: CDR1 SGHAT, CDR2 FQNNGV. This CDR3 region has 16 residues.

In this sample, this clone is medium-sized. The chain is built from TRBV6-1 and TRBJ2-3, with 8 bases that match TRBD1. Germline CDR1 reads MNHNS; CDR2 reads SASEGT. V trimming: 2 bases; J trimming: 6 bases; junction bases outside the gene matches: 7. CDR3 length: 15 amino acids. The CDR3 nucleotides read TGTGCCAGCAGTGAACAGGGGGCAGGTCCGGATACGCAGTATTTT. Translated: CASSEQGAGPDTQYF.

This chain connects TRBV30 to TRBJ1-6, with D possibly matching TRBD1 (5 bases). V was trimmed by 3 bases and J by 8 bases, leaving 11 bases between them. Germline V lookup: CDR1 GTSNPN, CDR2 SVGIG (reference sequence). The CDR3 length is 13 residues. CDR3 in amino acids: CAWRFGGDSPLHF. The CDR3 nucleotides read TGTGCCTGGAGATTTGGGGGGGATTCACCCCTCCACTTT.

Here the CDR3 DNA reads TGTGCCAGCAGCTTTAAAGTTAAGGGACAGGGGTTTACAGATACGCAGTATTTT. Translation: CASSFKVKGQGFTDTQYF. The rearrangement links TRBV7-2 to TRBJ2-3; 10 bases match TRBD1. The V and J ends lost 3 bases and 3 bases, in that order; junction bases with no gene match: 12. The CDR3 spans 18 residues. Germline V gene data show CDR1 as SGHTA and CDR2 as FQGNSA.

The rearrangement uses TRBV2 and TRBJ1-5, with D maybe TRBD1 (6 bases). The CDR3 consists of 16 residues. Germline loops: CDR1 SNHLY, CDR2 FYNNEI. The V gene lost 4 bases and the J gene lost 4 bases, with 17 bases spanning the gap. CDR3 nucleotide sequence: TGTGCCAGCAGTGGCGCCCCTGGGACACTTAATCAGCCCCAGCATTTT. Amino acid sequence: CASSGAPGTLNQPQHF.

The chain employs TRBV7-9 and TRBJ2-3, with D perhaps given as TRBD1 or TRBD2 (5 bases each). V was pared by 5 bases and J by 4 bases, with 10 bases between. The CDR3 loop spans 13 amino acids. Germline V lookup: CDR1 SEHNR, CDR2 FQNEAQ (reference sequence). The CDR3 is CASSPRGPDTQYF. The CDR3 region has the DNA TGTGCCAGCAGCCCCCGGGGACCAGATACGCAGTATTTT.